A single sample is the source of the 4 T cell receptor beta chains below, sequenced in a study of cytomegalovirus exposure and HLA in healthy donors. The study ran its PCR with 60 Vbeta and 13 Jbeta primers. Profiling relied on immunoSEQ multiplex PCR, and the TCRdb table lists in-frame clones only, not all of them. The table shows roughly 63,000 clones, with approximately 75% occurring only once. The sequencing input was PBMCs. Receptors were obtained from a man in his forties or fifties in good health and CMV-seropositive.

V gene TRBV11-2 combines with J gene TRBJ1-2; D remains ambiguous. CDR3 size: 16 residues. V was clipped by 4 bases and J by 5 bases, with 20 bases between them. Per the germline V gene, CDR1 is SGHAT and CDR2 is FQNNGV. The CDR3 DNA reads TGTGCCAGCAGCTCGCAACAAGGGAGGTCTCCTTATGGCTACACCTTC. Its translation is CASSSQQGRSPYGYTF. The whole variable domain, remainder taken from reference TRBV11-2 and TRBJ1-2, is EAGVAQSPRYKIIEKRQSVAFWCNPISGHATLYWYQQILGQGPKLLIQFQNNGVVDDSQLPKDRFSAERLKGVDSTLKIQPAKLEDSAVYLCASSSQQGRSPYGYTFGSGTRLTVV.

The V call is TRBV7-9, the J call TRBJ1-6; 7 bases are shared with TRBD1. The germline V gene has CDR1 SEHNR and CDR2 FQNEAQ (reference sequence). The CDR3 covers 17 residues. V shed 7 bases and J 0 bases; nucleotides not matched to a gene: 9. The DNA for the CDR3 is TGTGCCAGCACCCGGGACAGCGCCAGCTCCTATAATTCACCCCTCCACTTT. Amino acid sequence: CASTRDSASSYNSPLHF.

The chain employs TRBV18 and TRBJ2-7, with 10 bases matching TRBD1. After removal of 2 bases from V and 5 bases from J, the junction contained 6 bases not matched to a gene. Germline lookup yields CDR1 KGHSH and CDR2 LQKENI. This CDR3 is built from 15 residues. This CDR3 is CASSPKGQGWDEQYF. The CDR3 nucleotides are TGTGCCAGCTCACCAAAGGGACAGGGGTGGGACGAGCAGTACTTC.

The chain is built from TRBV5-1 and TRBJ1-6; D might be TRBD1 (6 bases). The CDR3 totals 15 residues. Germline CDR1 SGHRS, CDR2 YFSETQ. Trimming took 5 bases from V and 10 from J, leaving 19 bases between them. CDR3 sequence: CASSPSHRVDSPLHF. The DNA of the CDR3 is TGCGCCAGCAGTCCGAGTCACAGGGTGGACTCACCCCTCCACTTT.